This T cell receptor beta chain was recovered during a study of CD8+CD57+ T cells in acquired aplastic anemia. In the study overall: Across the sorted CD4+ and CD8+ cells, DNA amounts averaged about 3.1 ug.

Patients selected for sequencing had displayed CD8+CD57+ cell expansion by flow cytometry. Every patient had severe acquired aplastic anemia. Blood was sampled before the patients had received any therapy. Germline CDR1 and CDR2: MDHEN and SYDVKM. The CDR3 runs 15 residues. V shed 6 bases and J shed 0 bases, with 12 bases lying between them. The template for TCR beta VDJ and CDR3 sequence profiling was genomic DNA. One entry per CDR3 protein, called by TCRdb with MiXCR from the reads. Here the sample spans about 120,000 distinct CDR3 sequences, 55% to 60% being singletons. The source material was sorted CD4+, CD8+, or CD8+CD57+ T cells (not recorded which) from PBMCs. This chain connects TRBV28 to TRBJ1-5; a possible D gene is TRBD1 (5 bases). This receptor was obtained from a human donor with aplastic anemia. CDR3 residues: CASRRRGNSNQPQHF. CDR3 coding DNA: TGTGCCAGCAGACGTAGGGGAAATAGCAATCAGCCCCAGCATTTT.